Below, one TCR beta chain is given with its context. This sample stems from a study of blood T cell repertoires in COVID-19. As for the study in general: Italy, Spain and the United States were the sources of the convalescent and acute COVID-19 samples. T cells, B-cell-depleted T cells, or PBMCs provided the cDNA or gDNA that served as material.

Authors' data handling: Researchers report that nucleated cell counts were estimated from reference gene primer amplification. Assay: immunoSEQ multiplex PCR; the TCRdb copy retains only in-frame clones and omits some. V and J calls and clone size are those listed in that table; D and trimming were worked out from the DNA. The table lists some 82,000 clones, about 83% of them singletons, with around 39% in the top ten. Germline CDR1 is MNHEY and CDR2 is SVGEGT. V lost 5 bases and J lost 3; bases outside the gene matches: 12. The CDR3 extends over 17 amino acids. The V gene is TRBV6-2 or TRBV6-3, the J gene TRBJ2-2; 7 nucleotides match TRBD1. The sequencing sample was made of peripheral blood. The clonotype comes from an elderly man with active or convalescent COVID-19. In DNA, the CDR3 is TGTGCCAGCAGTAGCCTTAGAGGGGGCCCCGACACCGGGGAGCTGTTTTTT. Its protein product is CASSSLRGGPDTGELFF.